The sequence of this T cell receptor (beta chain) was determined in a study of blood T cells in healthy people across ages. The J segment lost 2 bases and the V segment lost 0 bases, leaving 5 bases of the junction unmatched. This CDR3 spans 16 amino acids. Germline CDR1 SGHRS, CDR2 YFSETQ. A second about 6 to 12 cycle PCR used barcoded and J-beta primers. TCRdb processed the 5' RACE reads anew with MiXCR; each CDR3 protein has one entry. This sample has 600,000 to 800,000 distinct CDR3 sequences, with 20% to 25% found just once. At least ten counts were recorded for this clonotype. The origin of this receptor is a man in his 70s in good health. The sequencing input was blood. The chain is built from TRBV5-1 and TRBJ2-3; 8 nucleotides align to TRBD2. The CDR3 spells CASSLVVSGNTDTQYF. In DNA form, the CDR3 reads TGCGCCAGCAGCTTGGTTGTTAGCGGGAACACAGATACGCAGTATTTT.